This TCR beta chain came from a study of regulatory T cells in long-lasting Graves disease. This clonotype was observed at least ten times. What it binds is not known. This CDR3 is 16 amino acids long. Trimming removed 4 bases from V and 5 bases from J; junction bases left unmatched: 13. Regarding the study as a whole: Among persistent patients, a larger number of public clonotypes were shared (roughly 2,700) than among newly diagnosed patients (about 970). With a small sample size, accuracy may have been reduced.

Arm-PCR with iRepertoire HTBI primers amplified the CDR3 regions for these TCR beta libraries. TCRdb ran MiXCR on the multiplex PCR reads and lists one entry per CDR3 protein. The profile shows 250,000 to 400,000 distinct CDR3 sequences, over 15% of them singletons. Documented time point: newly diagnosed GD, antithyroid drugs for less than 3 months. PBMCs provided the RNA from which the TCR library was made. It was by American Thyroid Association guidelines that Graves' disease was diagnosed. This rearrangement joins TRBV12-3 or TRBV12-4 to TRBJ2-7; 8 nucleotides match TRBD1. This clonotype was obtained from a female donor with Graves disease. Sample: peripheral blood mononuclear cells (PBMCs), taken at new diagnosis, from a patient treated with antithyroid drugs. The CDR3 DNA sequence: TGTGCCAGCAGTTCCTCCTTATGGGACAGGAGTAACGAGCAGTACTTC. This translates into CASSSSLWDRSNEQYF.